A selection of T cell receptor beta chains follows, all from one sample in a study of blood T cell repertoires in COVID-19. Libraries were prepared by immunoSEQ multiplex PCR; TCRdb keeps only in-frame clonotypes and omits some of them. Of approximately 27,000 clones in the sample, 75% to 90% were seen once. Sequencing was done on a sample of peripheral blood. The receptors shown here come from a man between 60 and 75 years old with acute or convalescent COVID-19. Both conserved end residues are part of each CDR3. D genes are given only for firm matches. Size tells how often a clone was seen (once, few, many) or the class of an expanded clone, and some rows leave it out.

TRBJ1-3	.	TRBD1	TRBV6-5	TGTGCCAGCAGTTCCCGGGACAGGGTCTCTGGAAACACCATATATTTT	CASSSRDRVSGNTIYF
TRBJ2-1	.	.	TRBV5-1	TGCGCCAGCAGCGTGGGACTCTATCTCTCCAATGAGCAGTTCTTC	CASSVGLYLSNEQFF
TRBJ1-1	.	.	TRBV4-1	TGCGCCAGCAGCCAAGATTTGAGGGGGTTGAGGACTGAAGCTTTCTTT	CASSQDLRGLRTEAFF
TRBJ2-1	.	.	TRBV5-1	TGCGCCAGCAGCTTGGGACTAGGCGCGGCGCAAGAGCAGTTCTTC	CASSLGLGAAQEQFF
TRBJ1-6	few	TRBD1	TRBV7-2	TGTGCCAGCAGCCCAGCCTCGGGACAGAACCTTTCACCCCTCCACTTT	CASSPASGQNLSPLHF
TRBJ2-4	.	.	TRBV11-2	TGTGCCAGCAGCCCAGAGGGACAACCTCTAGCCAAAAACATTCAGTACTTC	CASSPEGQPLAKNIQYF
TRBJ1-5	.	.	TRBV7-6	TGTGCCAGCAGCTTAGTGGGGGACACTTCTCAGCCCCAGCATTTT	CASSLVGDTSQPQHF
TRBJ2-7	.	TRBD2	TRBV11-1	TGTGCCAGCAGCTTAGCGCGGGAGGGCCCCTACGAGCAGTACTTC	CASSLAREGPYEQYF
TRBJ2-7	.	.	TRBV11-2	TGTGCCAGCAGCTTAGATCAGCAGGGACTGGGGGAGCAGTACTTC	CASSLDQQGLGEQYF
TRBJ2-5	.	.	TRBV6-2/TRBV6-3	TGTGCCAGCAGTTCAGAGCGGATAATTCAAGAGACCCAGTACTTC	CASSSERIIQETQYF
TRBJ1-2	few	.	TRBV21-1	TGTGCCAGCAGGAACGGGACAACTAACTATGGCTACACCTTC	CASRNGTTNYGYTF
TRBJ2-3	.	TRBD2	TRBV5-1	TGCGCCAGCAGCTCTGGACTAGCGGGAGGAGAGGGCACAGATACGCAGTATTTT	CASSSGLAGGEGTDTQYF
TRBJ2-3	.	TRBD2	TRBV28	TGTGCCAGCAGTTCCTCAATTTTGCGGGAGGAACACACAGATACGCAGTATTTT	CASSSSILREEHTDTQYF
TRBJ1-2	.	TRBD1	TRBV15	TGTGCCACCAGCCGGGACAGGAGCTCCTATGGCTACACCTTC	CATSRDRSSYGYTF
TRBJ2-2	.	TRBD1	TRBV9	TGTGCCAGCAGCGTTTTTGAGACAGGGAAGGCCGGGGAGCTGTTTTTT	CASSVFETGKAGELFF
TRBJ1-4	.	.	TRBV7-8	TGTGCCAATATGGCGACAGAAGCAACTAATGAAAAACTGTTTTTT	CANMATEATNEKLFF
TRBJ1-2	.	.	TRBV12-3/TRBV12-4	TGTGCCGTCACGGAGGGTTTAGCCCACTACACCTTC	CAVTEGLAHYTF
TRBJ1-5	.	TRBD1	TRBV28	TGTGCCAGCAGTATACAGGGGGCCCAGCATTTT	CASSIQGAQHF